This T cell receptor (beta chain) was identified during a study of patients and donors after allogeneic stem cell transplantation. From the RT-PCR reads, TCRdb called clonotypes with MiXCR, one entry per CDR3 protein. Of about a million distinct CDR3 sequences in the sample, roughly 18% were seen once. V trimming: 5 bases; J trimming: 8 bases; junction bases outside the gene matches: 10. This CDR3 spans 15 amino acids. In germline, CDR1 is PRHDT, CDR2 FYEKMQ (reference sequence). The gene calls are TRBV13 and TRBJ1-4, with TRBD1 matching over 8 bases. The source material was blood, either unsorted or a sorted T cell fraction (not recorded which). This receptor was taken from a human donor who was either an allogeneic HSCT recipient or a stem cell or donor lymphocyte infusion donor (not recorded which). It is not recorded whose cells these are; they may come from a transplant donor. CDR3 bases: TGTGCCAGCAGCCACCGACAGGGGCAGAGGGAAAAACTGTTTTTT. It specifies CASSHRQGQREKLFF.